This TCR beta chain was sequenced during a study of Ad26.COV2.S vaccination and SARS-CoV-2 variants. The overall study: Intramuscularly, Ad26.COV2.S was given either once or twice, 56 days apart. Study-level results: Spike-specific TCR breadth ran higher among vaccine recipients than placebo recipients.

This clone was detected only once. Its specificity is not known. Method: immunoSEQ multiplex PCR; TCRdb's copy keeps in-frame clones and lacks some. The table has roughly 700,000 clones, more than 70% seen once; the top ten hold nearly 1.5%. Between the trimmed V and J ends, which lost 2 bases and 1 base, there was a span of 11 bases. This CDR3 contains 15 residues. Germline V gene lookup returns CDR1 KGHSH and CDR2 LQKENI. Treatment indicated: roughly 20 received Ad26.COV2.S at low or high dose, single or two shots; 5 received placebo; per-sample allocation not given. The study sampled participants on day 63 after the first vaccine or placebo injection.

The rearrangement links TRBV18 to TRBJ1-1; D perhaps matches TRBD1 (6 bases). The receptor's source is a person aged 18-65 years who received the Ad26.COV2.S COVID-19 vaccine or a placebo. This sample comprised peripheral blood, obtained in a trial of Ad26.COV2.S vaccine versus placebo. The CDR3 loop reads CASSPAGTPNTEAFF. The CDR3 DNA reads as TGTGCCAGCTCACCAGCCGGGACACCGAACACTGAAGCTTTCTTT.